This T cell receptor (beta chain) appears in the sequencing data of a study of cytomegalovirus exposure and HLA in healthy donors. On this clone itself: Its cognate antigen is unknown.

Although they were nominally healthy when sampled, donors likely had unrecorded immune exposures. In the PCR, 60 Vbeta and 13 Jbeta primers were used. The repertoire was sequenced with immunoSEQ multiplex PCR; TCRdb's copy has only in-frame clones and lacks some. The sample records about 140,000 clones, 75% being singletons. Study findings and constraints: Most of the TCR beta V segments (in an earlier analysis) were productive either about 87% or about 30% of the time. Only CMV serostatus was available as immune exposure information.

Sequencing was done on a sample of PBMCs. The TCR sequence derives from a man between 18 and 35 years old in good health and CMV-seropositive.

CDR3 nucleotides: TGTGCCAGCAGTCTGTGGAGGACGGAGATGACTGGGGCCAACGTCCTGACTTTC. Its protein is CASSLWRTEMTGANVLTF. This sequence joins TRBV11-2 and TRBJ2-6; the D gene is possibly TRBD2 (5 bases). The V end was cut by 6 bases, the J end by 2 bases, with 20 bases between. CDR1 and CDR2 from the germline V gene are SGHAT and FQNNGV. CDR3 length: 18 amino acids.